The present T cell receptor (beta chain) was sequenced within a study of CD8 T cells in ankylosing spondylitis. Study-wide findings and caveats: Matched synovial fluid from ankylosing spondylitis patients was reported to be enriched for disease-linked clones. What seemed typical of ankylosing spondylitis blood was a TCR beta motif built from several highly homologous variants. CD8+ by phenotype, disease-linked clones were relatively rare in peripheral blood.

This clonotype occurred many times. No antigen is known for it. By quantitative 5'-RACE with molecular barcodes, the TCR beta libraries were made. MiXCR, applied by TCRdb to the 5' RACE reads, yields one record per CDR3 protein. Altogether 750,000 to 850,000 distinct CDR3 sequences are present, about 10% being singletons, with the ten largest covering about 0.49%. Germline values: CDR1 SEHNR, CDR2 FQNEAQ (reference sequence). The CDR3 loop spans 13 amino acids. Trimming removed 3 bases from V and 7 bases from J; junction bases left unmatched: 3. What was sequenced was blood, either unsorted or a sorted T cell fraction (not recorded which). The chain is built from TRBV7-9 and TRBJ1-2; 9 nucleotides line up with TRBD1. The TCR sequence derives from a male donor with ankylosing spondylitis. The CDR3 here is CASSLDRGGGYTF. The CDR3 DNA follows: TGTGCCAGCAGCTTGGACAGGGGAGGTGGCTACACCTTC.